One and the same sample provided the 24 T cell receptor beta chains below, sequenced in a study of identical twins' blood T cells (dated by TCRdb to 2013 to 2014). Libraries were constructed by 5' RACE. Sequencing relied on an Illumina Genome Analyzer IIx. Starting from the raw public reads, TCRdb applied fastp trimming at Q25, assembled clones with MiXCR and retained in-frame beta chains. Rows with a matching CDR3 protein are joined into one entry that keeps the most common DNA and genes. A total of 350,000 to 400,000 distinct CDR3 sequences appear in this sample, roughly 27% of them only once. Around 5.6% of the sample goes to the ten largest clones. The sample consisted of PBMCs. All receptors come from a woman aged 18-50 years in good health.

This clonotype came up a few times. The rearrangement uses TRBV7-2 and TRBJ1-5; D is ambiguous. Trimming removed 1 base at V and 3 bases at J, with 10 bases between. This CDR3 region has 15 residues. CDR1 and CDR2 from the germline V gene are SGHTA and FQGNSA. CDR3 in amino acids: CASSLVAALNQPQHF. In DNA form, the CDR3 reads TGTGCCAGCAGCTTAGTGGCTGCTCTCAATCAGCCCCAGCATTTT.

This clonotype was seen more than once but under ten times. The rearrangement uses TRBV4-3 and TRBJ1-4; TRBD1 might be the D (6 bases). V was trimmed by 1 base and J by 5 bases, leaving 11 bases between them. The CDR3 extends over 15 amino acids. CDR1 and CDR2 from the germline V gene are LGHNA and YSLEER. The CDR3: CASSQATGQNEKLFF. The DNA for the CDR3 is TGCGCCAGCAGCCAAGCGACAGGACAGAATGAAAAACTGTTTTTT.

This clonotype occurred a few times. The chain carries TRBV9 and TRBJ1-1; no reliable D call. Germline CDR1 and CDR2: SGDLS and YYNGEE. CDR3 size: 15 residues. V lost 0 bases and J 0 bases, leaving 9 bases between the germline ends. This CDR3 reads CASSVEHGVNTEAFF. The CDR3 DNA reads as TGTGCCAGCAGCGTAGAACACGGGGTGAACACTGAAGCTTTCTTT.

This chain connects TRBV20-1 to TRBJ2-2, with TRBD1 as a possible D gene (5 bases). This CDR3 has 13 residues. Germline lookup yields CDR1 DFQATT and CDR2 SNEGSKA (reference sequence). V lost 0 bases and J lost 8, with 10 bases in between. CDR3 protein: CSARDPRAGELFF. CDR3 nucleotides: TGCAGTGCTAGAGATCCCAGGGCTGGGGAGCTGTTTTTT.

V and J are TRBV6-1 and TRBJ1-5, with D unresolved. This CDR3 spans 13 amino acids. Germline CDR1 is MNHNS and CDR2 is SASEGT. V gave up 6 bases and J gave up 5 bases, with 11 bases separating them. The chain's CDR3 is CASSIRGDQPQHF. CDR3 DNA sequence: TGTGCCAGCAGCATACGGGGTGATCAGCCCCAGCATTTT.

The rearrangement joins TRBV6-1 to TRBJ2-7; 8 nucleotides align to TRBD1. Looked up from germline, CDR1 is MNHNS and CDR2 is SASEGT. J was trimmed by 5 bases and V by 8 bases; bases with no gene match: 8. The CDR3 length is 13 residues. CDR3 in amino acids: CASFRQGHDEQYF. The CDR3 region has the DNA TGTGCCAGCTTCCGACAGGGGCACGACGAGCAGTACTTC.

The table lists this clonotype with a few counts. The chain links TRBV20-1 to TRBJ1-5; perhaps TRBD1 as D (6 bases). Deletions cut 6 bases from V and 6 bases from J, with 15 bases between. The V gene's germline CDR1 is DFQATT and CDR2 SNEGSKA (reference sequence). The CDR3 spans 13 residues. CDR3 in DNA: TGCAGTGCAACCAACAGGGAGGCTCAGCCCCAGCATTTT. This sequence encodes CSATNREAQPQHF.

This clonotype was detected a few times. V gene TRBV12-3 or TRBV12-4 combines with J gene TRBJ2-6; 7 bases are a match to TRBD1. The ends lost 7 bases at V and 0 bases at J; junction bases unmatched: 3. The CDR3 is made up of 15 amino acids. CDR3 in DNA: TGTGCCAGCACCCGGGACAGCTCTGGGGCCAACGTCCTGACTTTC. Amino acid sequence: CASTRDSSGANVLTF.

The CDR3 nucleotides are TGTGCCAGCAGCCAGCCGGGACGGAACACTGAAGCTTTCTTT. Residues: CASSQPGRNTEAFF. The rearrangement links TRBV3-1 to TRBJ1-1; tentative D call: TRBD1 (5 bases). V gave up 3 bases and J gave up 1 base, with 9 bases separating them. The CDR3 consists of 14 residues. Germline V gives CDR1 LGHDT, CDR2 YNNKEL (reference sequence).

As regards this clonotype: Compared with germline, one end of the junction differs, possibly owing to a read error. This rearrangement joins TRBV14 to TRBJ1-2, with a weak D call TRBD1 (5 bases). Germline CDR1 is SGHDN and CDR2 is FVKESK. The CDR3 spans 15 residues. The CDR3 region is CASSQVAGKLYDYTF. DNA for the CDR3: TGTGCCAGCAGCCAAGTTGCAGGGAAGCTTTATGACTACACCTTC. The entire variable domain, with the rest obtained from reference TRBV14 and TRBJ1-2, is as follows: EAGVTQFPSHSVIEKGQTVTLRCDPISGHDNLYWYRRVMGKEIKFLLHFVKESKQDESGMPNNRFLAERTGGTYSTLKVQPAELEDSGVYFCASSQVAGKLYDYTFGSGTRLTVV.

This clonotype was detected once. CDR3 sequence (DNA): TGTGCCAGCAGTTGGCAGGAGGGTCAGCCCCAGCATTTT. Protein product: CASSWQEGQPQHF. The chain combines TRBV27 with TRBJ1-5; no clear D gene. The germline V gene encodes CDR1 MNHEY and CDR2 SMNVEV (reference sequence). The CDR3 sequence is 13 residues long. V was trimmed by 4 bases and J by 6 bases, leaving 10 bases between them.

Only one count was recorded for this clonotype. The V gene is TRBV7-9, the J gene TRBJ1-4; tentative D call: TRBD1 (5 bases). Germline V gene sequence: CDR1 SEHNR, CDR2 FQNEAQ (reference sequence). CDR3 length: 13 amino acids. Trimming stripped 8 bases from V and 5 bases from J, with 12 bases between. The CDR3 loop is CASDRGPNEKLFF. CDR3 DNA sequence: TGTGCCAGCGATAGGGGCCCCAATGAAAAACTGTTTTTT.

The chain links TRBV5-1 to TRBJ1-1; 10 bases fit TRBD1. The CDR3 is made up of 14 amino acids. V trimming: 6 bases; J trimming: 4 bases; junction bases outside the gene matches: 6. The germline V gene encodes CDR1 SGHRS and CDR2 YFSETQ. The CDR3 sequence is CASNDRGQGTEAFF. The CDR3 coding sequence is TGCGCCAGCAACGACAGGGGGCAGGGCACTGAAGCTTTCTTT. Full variable domain (rest looked up from reference TRBV5-1 and TRBJ1-1): KAGVTQTPRYLIKTRGQQVTLSCSPISGHRSVSWYQQTPGQGLQFLFEYFSETQRNKGNFPGRFSGRQFSNSRSEMNVSTLELGDSALYLCASNDRGQGTEAFFGQGTRLTVV.

This clonotype has more than one count but fewer than ten. This may stem from a read error, because a much larger clone lies one nucleotide away. This sequence joins TRBV28 and TRBJ1-1; D unclear. The CDR3 loop spans 12 amino acids. Per germline, CDR1 MDHEN and CDR2 SYDVKM. Trimming cost V 10 bases and J 4 bases, with 13 bases left between them. The CDR3 sequence: CATGGRATEAFF. In DNA, the CDR3 is TGTGCCACCGGTGGGAGAGCCACTGAAGCTTTCTTT.

J is TRBJ1-1 and V is TRBV20-1, with D hard to call. Trimming took off 5 bases at V and 6 bases at J, with 10 bases between the two ends. This CDR3 comprises 11 residues. The germline CDR1 and CDR2 sequences are DFQATT and SNEGSKA (reference sequence). The CDR3 protein is CSALDYAEAFF. CDR3 DNA: TGCAGTGCTCTCGACTACGCTGAAGCTTTCTTT.

The V and J genes are TRBV29-1 and TRBJ2-3; possibly TRBD1 or TRBD2 for D (5 bases each). The CDR3 has 14 residues. Trimming removed 5 bases from V and 2 bases from J, with 14 bases in between. Germline CDR1 SQVTM, CDR2 ANQGSEA. In nucleotides, the CDR3 is TGCAGCGTTTACTCCGAGGGGTCCACAGATACGCAGTATTTT. It translates to CSVYSEGSTDTQYF.

The rearrangement uses TRBV24-1 and TRBJ2-7, with 12 bases matching TRBD2. Germline values: CDR1 KGHDR, CDR2 SFDVKD. The CDR3 is 17 amino acids. J gave up 3 bases and V 2 bases, and 7 bases lay outside the gene matches. CDR3 amino acids: CATSDSASGRAGYEQYF. CDR3 DNA: TGTGCCACCAGTGATTCCGCTAGCGGGAGGGCCGGCTACGAGCAGTACTTC.

The chain joins TRBV29-1 to TRBJ1-2; TRBD1 might be the D (5 bases). Trimming removed 3 bases from V and 4 bases from J, with 9 bases in between. The germline gives CDR1 SQVTM, CDR2 ANQGSEA. This CDR3 has 12 residues. CDR3 amino acids: CSVEGRTYGYTF. As DNA, the CDR3 is TGCAGCGTTGAGGGACGGACCTATGGCTACACCTTC.

The gene calls are TRBV20-1 and TRBJ1-6; no definite D call. Germline lookup yields CDR1 DFQATT and CDR2 SNEGSKA (reference sequence). The length of the CDR3 is 16 residues. With 0 bases removed from V and 0 bases from J, the gap between germline ends came to 9 bases. CDR3 loop: CSARDVKSSYNSPLHF. The CDR3 DNA is TGCAGTGCTAGAGATGTGAAAAGCTCCTATAATTCACCCCTCCACTTT.

This clonotype appeared a few times. V gene TRBV11-2 combines with J gene TRBJ2-2; D uncertain. Per the germline V gene, CDR1 is SGHAT and CDR2 is FQNNGV. The V end lost 1 base, the J end lost 4 bases, and 7 bases lay between the germline ends. This CDR3 is 14 amino acids long. The CDR3 nucleotides are TGTGCCAGCAGCTTAGTAGCATCCACCGGGGAGCTGTTTTTT. Protein: CASSLVASTGELFF.

This clonotype has a handful of counts. The chain carries TRBV20-1 and TRBJ1-1; 8 positions agree with TRBD1. The V gene's germline CDR1 is DFQATT and CDR2 SNEGSKA (reference sequence). The CDR3 length is 13 residues. V shed 6 bases and J 3 bases; nucleotides not matched to a gene: 6. CDR3 coding DNA: TGCAGTGCGAGACAGGGGTGGGACACTGAAGCTTTCTTT. Protein product: CSARQGWDTEAFF.

This clonotype was observed a handful of times. V usage is TRBV20-1 and J usage is TRBJ1-4, with D unclear. V lost 6 bases and J 0 bases, leaving 8 bases between the germline ends. Germline CDR1 DFQATT, CDR2 SNEGSKA (reference sequence). CDR3 length equals 13 residues. The CDR3 DNA follows: TGCAGTGCGGTGGAAACAACTAATGAAAAACTGTTTTTT. It is translated as CSAVETTNEKLFF.

J is TRBJ1-5 and V is TRBV7-2; D is unclear. V lost 5 bases to trimming and J lost 5 bases, with 13 bases between them. The germline V gene has CDR1 SGHTA and CDR2 FQGNSA. The CDR3 is made up of 14 amino acids. The CDR3 is CASSPTYGDQPQHF. CDR3 coding DNA: TGTGCCAGCAGCCCTACATACGGGGATCAGCCCCAGCATTTT. The whole variable domain, remainder taken from reference TRBV7-2 and TRBJ1-5, is GAGVSQSPSNKVTEKGKDVELRCDPISGHTALYWYRQSLGQGLEFLIYFQGNSAPDKSGLPSDRFSAERTGGSVSTLTIQRTQQEDSAVYLCASSPTYGDQPQHFGDGTRLSIL.

This clonotype was detected a few times. The rearrangement joins TRBV20-1 to TRBJ2-3; maybe TRBD2 (6 bases). Germline V CDR1 and CDR2: DFQATT, SNEGSKA (reference sequence). The V end lost 0 bases, the J end lost 2 bases, and 12 bases lay between the germline ends. The CDR3 has 15 residues. The CDR3 reads CSARDGRGNTDTQYF. The CDR3, as DNA: TGCAGTGCTAGAGATGGGCGGGGAAACACAGATACGCAGTATTTT.